These 15 T cell receptor beta chains originate from one sample sequenced in a study of memory B cells and T cells in multiple sclerosis. TCRdb keeps only in-frame clones here, not all; method: immunoSEQ multiplex PCR. This table has about 32,000 clones, about 84% appearing once. Separate sequencing covered autoproliferating (CFSE-dim) and non-proliferating (CFSE-high) T cells from stimulus-free culture. 5x10^7 CFSE-labeled PBMCs were cultured six to eight days unstimulated, then replicate wells were pooled. No antigen has been assigned to these receptors. Sequenced material: PBMCs from blood kept in culture. The receptors derive from a human donor with multiple sclerosis.

The V gene is TRBV28, the J gene TRBJ2-1, with D hard to call. Germline CDR1 reads MDHEN; CDR2 reads SYDVKM. The CDR3 has 20 residues. V dropped 4 bases and J dropped 6 bases, with 31 bases sitting between them. The CDR3 reads CASSYPTPPSPGHVVNEQFF. The CDR3 DNA sequence: TGTGCCAGCAGTTACCCCACCCCCCCGTCACCGGGCCACGTAGTCAATGAGCAGTTCTTC.

The gene calls are TRBV6-1 and TRBJ1-1; D is possibly TRBD1 (5 bases). The CDR3 runs 14 residues. Germline V gene lookup returns CDR1 MNHNS and CDR2 SASEGT. V was trimmed by 1 base and J by 6 bases, leaving 12 bases between them. The CDR3 loop is CASSEVLGRSEAFF. CDR3 DNA sequence: TGTGCCAGCAGTGAAGTGCTGGGGCGGTCTGAAGCTTTCTTT.

The chain carries TRBV10-3 and TRBJ2-3, with 7 positions matching TRBD2. Germline-derived CDR1 and CDR2 are ENHRY and SYGVKD. This CDR3 has 13 amino acids. V gave up 7 bases and J gave up 2 bases; unmatched junction bases: 3. The CDR3 protein is CAITGRSTDTQYF. The CDR3 nucleotides are TGTGCCATCACCGGGAGGTCCACAGATACGCAGTATTTT.

This chain joins TRBV5-1 and TRBJ2-3, with D tentatively TRBD1 (5 bases). Trimming left V 2 bases short and J 2 bases short, with 9 bases between. There are 14 residues in the CDR3. Germline CDR1 and CDR2: SGHRS and YFSETQ. For the CDR3, the DNA is TGCGCCAGCAGCTTCGGACACCCCACAGATACGCAGTATTTT. Translated: CASSFGHPTDTQYF. Full variable domain (rest looked up from reference TRBV5-1 and TRBJ2-3): KAGVTQTPRYLIKTRGQQVTLSCSPISGHRSVSWYQQTPGQGLQFLFEYFSETQRNKGNFPGRFSGRQFSNSRSEMNVSTLELGDSALYLCASSFGHPTDTQYFGPGTRLTVL.

The genes are TRBV6-5 and TRBJ2-7; D is perhaps TRBD1 (6 bases). Trimming cost V 4 bases and J 3 bases, with 13 bases left between them. The CDR3 loop spans 14 amino acids. Germline values: CDR1 MNHEY, CDR2 SVGAGI. The CDR3 nucleotides read TGTGCCAGCAGTTCCAACAGGGAACTCTACGAGCAGTACTTC. This codes for CASSSNRELYEQYF.

The chain links TRBV2 to TRBJ1-2, with D tentatively TRBD1 (6 bases). The CDR3 has 14 amino acids. Trimming cost V 5 bases and J 4 bases, with 14 bases left between them. Germline assignment: CDR1 SNHLY and CDR2 FYNNEI. Here the CDR3 reads CASSPDSAPYGYTF. The CDR3 DNA reads as TGTGCCAGCAGTCCGGACAGCGCGCCCTATGGCTACACCTTC.

The chain links TRBV5-4 to TRBJ1-6; 10 bases match TRBD1. V shed 5 bases, J shed 6 bases, and the junction held 5 bases outside the gene matches. Germline V gene data show CDR1 as SGHNT and CDR2 as YYREEE (reference sequence). The CDR3 covers 15 residues. Written as DNA, the CDR3 is TGTGCCAGCAGGACAGGGGGCTTATTTAATTCACCCCTCCACTTT. As protein: CASRTGGLFNSPLHF.

The chain uses TRBV29-1 and TRBJ2-1; D is possibly TRBD1 (5 bases). The CDR3 spans 15 residues. V was pared by 7 bases and J by 4 bases, with 20 bases between. CDR1 and CDR2 (germline): SQVTM, ANQGSEA. The CDR3: CSAGPGDRDYNEQFF. The CDR3 region has the DNA TGCAGCGCCGGCCCCGGAGACAGAGATTACAATGAGCAGTTCTTC.

The rearrangement links TRBV6-6 to TRBJ2-1; D is uncertain. CDR1 is MNHNY, CDR2 SVGAGI, per germline (reference sequence). With 8 bases removed from V and 7 bases from J, the gap between germline ends came to 6 bases. The CDR3 spans 10 residues. For the CDR3, the DNA is TGTGCCAGCGGGAAGAATGAGCAGTTCTTC. Amino acid sequence: CASGKNEQFF.

This clone was recorded once. The V call is TRBV19, the J call TRBJ2-7; tentatively, D is TRBD1 (5 bases). The CDR3 has 15 amino acids. Germline values: CDR1 LNHDA, CDR2 SQIVND (reference sequence). V lost 3 bases, J lost 6 bases, and 18 bases lay in between. The CDR3 DNA reads TGTGCCAGTAGTATCACCCCCGGCAGGGCCTCCGAGCAGTACTTC. Translation gives CASSITPGRASEQYF.

The V gene is TRBV6-1, the J gene TRBJ2-1; the match to TRBD2 covers 9 bases. Germline values: CDR1 MNHNS, CDR2 SASEGT. The CDR3 covers 14 residues. V shed 3 bases, J shed 7 bases, and the junction held 4 bases outside the gene matches. The CDR3 DNA follows: TGTGCCAGCAGTGATGAGCGGGAGGTTAATGAGCAGTTCTTC. Amino acids: CASSDEREVNEQFF.

V and J are TRBV15 and TRBJ2-2; D may be TRBD2 (7 bases). Deletions cut 8 bases from V and 5 bases from J, with 18 bases between. The CDR3 covers 15 residues. CDR1 and CDR2 (germline): LNHNV, YYDKDF (reference sequence). In DNA form, the CDR3 reads TGTGCCACCTCCCGGGGCGGGGGCGGAACCGGGGAGCTGTTTTTT. Translated: CATSRGGGGTGELFF.

The J gene is TRBJ1-6, the V gene TRBV6-6, with 7 bases fitting TRBD1. Trimming at V came to 5 bases and at J to 7 bases, leaving 8 bases not matched to a gene. The CDR3 spans 15 residues. From germline, CDR1 is MNHNY and CDR2 SVGAGI (reference sequence). Here the CDR3 reads CASSIRDSENSPLHF. CDR3 DNA: TGTGCCAGCAGTATCCGGGACAGTGAGAATTCACCCCTCCACTTT.

This chain connects TRBV7-3 to TRBJ1-2, with D perhaps matching TRBD1 (6 bases). V was pared by 5 bases and J by 7 bases, with 17 bases between. The CDR3 has 14 residues. Germline CDR1 and CDR2: SGHTA and FQGTGA. In DNA form, the CDR3 reads TGTGCCAGCAGCCCTGGGGGGGGCTTTGGTGGCTACACCTTC. This encodes CASSPGGGFGGYTF.

The V call is TRBV2, the J call TRBJ2-1; maybe TRBD2 (5 bases). The germline gives CDR1 SNHLY, CDR2 FYNNEI. V shed 6 bases and J shed 5 bases, with 17 bases lying between them. This CDR3 comprises 15 residues. CDR3: CASRGLGGEDNEQFF. The CDR3 coding sequence is TGTGCCAGCAGGGGCCTAGGAGGTGAAGACAATGAGCAGTTCTTC.